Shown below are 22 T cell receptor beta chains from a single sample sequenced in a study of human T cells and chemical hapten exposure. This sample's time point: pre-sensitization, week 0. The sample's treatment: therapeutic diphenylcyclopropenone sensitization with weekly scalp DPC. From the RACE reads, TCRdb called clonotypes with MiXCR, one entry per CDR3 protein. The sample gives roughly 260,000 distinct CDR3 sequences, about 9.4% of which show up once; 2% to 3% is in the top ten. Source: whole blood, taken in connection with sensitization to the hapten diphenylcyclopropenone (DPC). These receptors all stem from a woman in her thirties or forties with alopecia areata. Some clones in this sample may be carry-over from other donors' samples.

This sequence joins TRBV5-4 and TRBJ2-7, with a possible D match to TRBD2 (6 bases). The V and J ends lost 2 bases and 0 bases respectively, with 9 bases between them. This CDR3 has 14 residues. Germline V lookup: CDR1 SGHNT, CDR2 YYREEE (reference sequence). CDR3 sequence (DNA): TGTGCCAGCAGCTTTCGCGGGACCTCCTACGAGCAGTACTTC. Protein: CASSFRGTSYEQYF.

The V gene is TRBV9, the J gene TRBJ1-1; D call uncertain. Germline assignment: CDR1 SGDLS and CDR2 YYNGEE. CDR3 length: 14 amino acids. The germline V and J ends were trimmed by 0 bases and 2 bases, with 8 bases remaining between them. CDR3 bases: TGTGCCAGCAGCGTAGACGGGATAAACACTGAAGCTTTCTTT. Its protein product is CASSVDGINTEAFF.

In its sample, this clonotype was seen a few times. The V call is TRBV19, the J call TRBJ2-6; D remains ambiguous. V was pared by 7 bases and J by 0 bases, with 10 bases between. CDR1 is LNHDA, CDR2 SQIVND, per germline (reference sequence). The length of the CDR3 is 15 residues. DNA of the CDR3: TGTGCCAGTATGGCCCTTTACTCTGGGGCCAACGTCCTGACTTTC. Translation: CASMALYSGANVLTF.

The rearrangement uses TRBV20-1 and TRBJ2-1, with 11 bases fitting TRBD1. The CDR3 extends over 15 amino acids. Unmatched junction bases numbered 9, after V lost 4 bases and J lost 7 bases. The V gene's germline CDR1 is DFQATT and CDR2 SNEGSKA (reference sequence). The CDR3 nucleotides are TGCAGTGCTAACCCGGGACAGGGGGATGTAAATGAGCAGTTCTTC. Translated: CSANPGQGDVNEQFF.

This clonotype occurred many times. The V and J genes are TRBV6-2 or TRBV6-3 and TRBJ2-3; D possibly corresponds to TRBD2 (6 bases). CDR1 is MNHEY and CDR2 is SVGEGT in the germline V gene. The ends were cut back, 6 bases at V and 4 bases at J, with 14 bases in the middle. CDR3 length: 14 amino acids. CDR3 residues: CASSQERAADTQYF. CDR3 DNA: TGTGCCAGCAGCCAGGAGCGGGCGGCAGATACGCAGTATTTT.

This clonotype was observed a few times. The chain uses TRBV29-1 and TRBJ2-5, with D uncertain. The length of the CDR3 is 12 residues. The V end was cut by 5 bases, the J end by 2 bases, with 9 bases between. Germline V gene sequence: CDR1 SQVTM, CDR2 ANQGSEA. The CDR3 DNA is TGCAGCGTTCTTTCACTACAAGAGACCCAGTACTTC. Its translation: CSVLSLQETQYF.

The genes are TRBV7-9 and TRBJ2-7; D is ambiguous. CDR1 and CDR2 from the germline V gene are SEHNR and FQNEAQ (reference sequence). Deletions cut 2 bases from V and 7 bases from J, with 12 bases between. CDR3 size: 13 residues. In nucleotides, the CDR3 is TGTGCCAGCAGCTTATCTCCGGACCCTGAGCAGTACTTC. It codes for CASSLSPDPEQYF.

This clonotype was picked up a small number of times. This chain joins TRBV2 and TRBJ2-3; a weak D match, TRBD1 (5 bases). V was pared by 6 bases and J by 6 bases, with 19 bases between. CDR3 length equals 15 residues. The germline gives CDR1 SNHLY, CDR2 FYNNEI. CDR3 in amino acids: CASRETDLRGDTQYF. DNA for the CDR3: TGTGCCAGCAGAGAGACAGATCTGCGTGGGGATACGCAGTATTTT.

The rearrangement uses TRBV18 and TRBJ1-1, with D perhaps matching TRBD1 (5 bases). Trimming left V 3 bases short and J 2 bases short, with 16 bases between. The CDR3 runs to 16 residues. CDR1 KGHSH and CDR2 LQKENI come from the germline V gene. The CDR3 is CASSPDLGRENTEAFF. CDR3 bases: TGTGCCAGCTCACCGGATCTGGGCAGGGAAAACACTGAAGCTTTCTTT.

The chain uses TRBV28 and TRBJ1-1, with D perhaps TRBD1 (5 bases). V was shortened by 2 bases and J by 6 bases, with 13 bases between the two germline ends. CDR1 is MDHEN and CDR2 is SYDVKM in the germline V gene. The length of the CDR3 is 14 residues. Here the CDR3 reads CASSLRGIRPEAFF. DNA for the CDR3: TGTGCCAGCAGTTTACGGGGGATTCGTCCTGAAGCTTTCTTT.

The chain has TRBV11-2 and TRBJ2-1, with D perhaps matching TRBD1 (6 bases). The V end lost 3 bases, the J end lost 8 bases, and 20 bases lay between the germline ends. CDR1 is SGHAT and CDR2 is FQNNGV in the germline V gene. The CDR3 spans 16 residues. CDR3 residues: CASSFLKGERTYEQFF. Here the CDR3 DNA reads TGTGCCAGCAGCTTTTTGAAGGGGGAGAGGACTTATGAGCAGTTCTTC.

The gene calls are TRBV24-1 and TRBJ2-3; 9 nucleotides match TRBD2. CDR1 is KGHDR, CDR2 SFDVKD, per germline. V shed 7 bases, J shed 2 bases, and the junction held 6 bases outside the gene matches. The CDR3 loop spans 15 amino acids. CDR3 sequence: CATSSIAGATDTQYF. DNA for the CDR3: TGTGCCACCAGCTCCATAGCGGGGGCCACAGATACGCAGTATTTT.

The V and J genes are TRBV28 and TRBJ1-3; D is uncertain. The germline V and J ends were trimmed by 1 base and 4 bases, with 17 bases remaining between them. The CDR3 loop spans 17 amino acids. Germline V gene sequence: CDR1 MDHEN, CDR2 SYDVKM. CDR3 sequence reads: CASSLYLGQIMGNTIYF. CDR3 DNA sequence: TGTGCCAGCAGTTTATATCTAGGGCAGATAATGGGAAACACCATATATTTT.

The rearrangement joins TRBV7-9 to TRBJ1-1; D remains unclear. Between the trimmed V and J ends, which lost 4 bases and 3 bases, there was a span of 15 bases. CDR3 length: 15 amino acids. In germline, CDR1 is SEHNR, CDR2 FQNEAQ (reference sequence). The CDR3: CASSSRRTDHTEAFF. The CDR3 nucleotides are TGTGCCAGCAGCTCTCGACGGACCGATCACACTGAAGCTTTCTTT.

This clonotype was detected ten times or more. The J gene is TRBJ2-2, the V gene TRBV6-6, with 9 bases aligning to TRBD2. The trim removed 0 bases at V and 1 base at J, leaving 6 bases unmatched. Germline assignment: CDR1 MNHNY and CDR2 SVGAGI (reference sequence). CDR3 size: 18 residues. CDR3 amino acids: CASSYSSGGRVNTGELFF. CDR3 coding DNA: TGTGCCAGCAGTTACTCTTCTGGCGGGAGGGTGAACACCGGGGAGCTGTTTTTT.

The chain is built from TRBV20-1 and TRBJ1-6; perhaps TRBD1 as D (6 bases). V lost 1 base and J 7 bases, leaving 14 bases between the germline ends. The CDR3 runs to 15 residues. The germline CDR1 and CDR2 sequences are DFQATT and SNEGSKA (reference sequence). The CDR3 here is CSARVGTGQNSPLHF. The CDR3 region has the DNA TGCAGTGCTAGAGTCGGCACCGGACAGAATTCACCCCTCCACTTT.

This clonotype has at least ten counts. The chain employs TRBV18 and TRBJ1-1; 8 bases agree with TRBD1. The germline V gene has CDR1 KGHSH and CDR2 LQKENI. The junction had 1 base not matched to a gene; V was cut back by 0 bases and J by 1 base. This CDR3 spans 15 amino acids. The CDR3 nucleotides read TGTGCCAGCTCACCACCGGACAGGGCGAACACTGAAGCTTTCTTT. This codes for CASSPPDRANTEAFF.

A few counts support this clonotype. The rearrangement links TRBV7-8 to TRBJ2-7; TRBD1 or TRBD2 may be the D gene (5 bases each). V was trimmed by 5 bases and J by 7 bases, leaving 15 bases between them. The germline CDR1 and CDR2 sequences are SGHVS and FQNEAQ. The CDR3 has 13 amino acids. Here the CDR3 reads CASSTGTPREQYF. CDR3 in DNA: TGTGCCAGCAGCACGGGGACCCCCCGGGAGCAGTACTTC. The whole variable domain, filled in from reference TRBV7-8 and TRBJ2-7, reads GAGVSQSPRYKVAKRGQDVALRCDPISGHVSLFWYQQALGQGPEFLTYFQNEAQLDKSGLPSDRFFAERPEGSVSTLKIQRTQQEDSAVYLCASSTGTPREQYFGPGTRLTVT.

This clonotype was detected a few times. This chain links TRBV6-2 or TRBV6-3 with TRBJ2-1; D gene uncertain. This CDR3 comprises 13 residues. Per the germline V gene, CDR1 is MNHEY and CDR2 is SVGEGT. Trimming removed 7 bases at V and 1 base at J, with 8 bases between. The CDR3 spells CASMTMSYNEQFF. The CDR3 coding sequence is TGTGCCAGCATGACCATGTCCTACAATGAGCAGTTCTTC.

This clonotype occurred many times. CDR3: CASTDRGSAEAFF. CDR3 bases: TGTGCCAGCACCGACAGGGGCTCCGCTGAAGCTTTCTTT. The chain joins TRBV7-9 to TRBJ1-1; 8 nucleotides line up with TRBD1. There are 13 residues in the CDR3. Trimming took 7 bases from V and 6 from J; bases not matched to a gene: 7. CDR1 and CDR2 (germline): SEHNR, FQNEAQ (reference sequence).

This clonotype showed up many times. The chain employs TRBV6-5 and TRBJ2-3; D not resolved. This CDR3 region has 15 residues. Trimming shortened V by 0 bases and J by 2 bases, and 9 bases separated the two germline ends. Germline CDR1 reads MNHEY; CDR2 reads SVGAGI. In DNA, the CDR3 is TGTGCCAGCAGTTACTCGGGAATACTCACAGATACGCAGTATTTT. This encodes CASSYSGILTDTQYF.

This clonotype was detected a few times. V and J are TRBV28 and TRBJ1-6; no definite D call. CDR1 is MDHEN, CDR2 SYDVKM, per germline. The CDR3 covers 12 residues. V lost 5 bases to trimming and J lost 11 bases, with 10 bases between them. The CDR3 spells CASSTNRPPLHF. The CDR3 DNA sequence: TGTGCCAGCAGTACCAACCGGCCACCCCTCCACTTT.